These 2 T cell receptor beta chains originate from one sample sequenced in a study of shared clonotypes between healthy human individuals (dated by TCRdb to the early 2020s). The method behind the library was the immunoSEQ multiplex PCR assay. Imported from immuneACCESS, the table was reduced by TCRdb to in-frame sequences with V and J called. These copies leave out some clones; in studies compared against another copy, an unresolved V gene accounts for under half, and the cause of the remainder is not known. This sample comprises more than 400,000 clones, 81% of them detected only once. In total, the top ten clones hold roughly 13% of the sample. The sample comprised PBMCs. These receptors were obtained from a woman between 40 and 50 years old in good health. Some clones in this sample may be carry-over from other donors' samples.

This chain links TRBV6-1 with TRBJ1-1; the match to TRBD1 covers 10 bases. Germline loops: CDR1 MNHNS, CDR2 SASEGT. The trim removed 3 bases at V and 3 bases at J, leaving 4 bases unmatched. The CDR3 is 15 amino acids. In DNA form, the CDR3 reads TGTGCCAGCAGTGAGTTGACAGGGGGCTACACTGAAGCTTTCTTT. Translated: CASSELTGGYTEAFF.

This chain uses TRBV5-6 with TRBJ1-2; D possibly corresponds to TRBD1 (6 bases). The V and J ends lost 0 bases and 7 bases respectively, with 10 bases between them. This CDR3 spans 13 amino acids. Germline lookup yields CDR1 SGHDT and CDR2 YYEEEE. The CDR3 DNA reads TGTGCCAGCAGCTTGGGGACAGAGGCTGGCTACACCTTC. This encodes CASSLGTEAGYTF.